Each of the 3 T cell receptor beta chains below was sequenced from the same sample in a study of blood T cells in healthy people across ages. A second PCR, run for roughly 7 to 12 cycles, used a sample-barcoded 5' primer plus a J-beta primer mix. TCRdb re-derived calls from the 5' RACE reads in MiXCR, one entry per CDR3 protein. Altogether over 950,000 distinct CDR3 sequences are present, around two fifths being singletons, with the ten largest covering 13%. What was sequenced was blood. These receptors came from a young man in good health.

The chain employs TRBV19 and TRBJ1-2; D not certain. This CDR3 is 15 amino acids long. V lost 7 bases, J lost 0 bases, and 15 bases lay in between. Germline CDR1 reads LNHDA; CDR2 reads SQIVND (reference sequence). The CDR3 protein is CASTQKPGSNYGYTF. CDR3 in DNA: TGTGCCAGTACCCAGAAACCAGGCTCTAACTATGGCTACACCTTC.

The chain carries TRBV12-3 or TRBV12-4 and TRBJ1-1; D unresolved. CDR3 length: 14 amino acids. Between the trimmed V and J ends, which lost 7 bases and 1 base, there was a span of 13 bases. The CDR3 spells CASTPLGSNTEAFF. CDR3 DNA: TGTGCCAGCACCCCGCTAGGGTCGAACACTGAAGCTTTCTTT.

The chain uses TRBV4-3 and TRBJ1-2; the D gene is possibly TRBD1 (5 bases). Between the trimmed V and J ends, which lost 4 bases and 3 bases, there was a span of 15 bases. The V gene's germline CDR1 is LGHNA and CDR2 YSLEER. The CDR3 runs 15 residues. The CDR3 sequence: CASSRERQYDYGYTF. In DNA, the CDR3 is TGCGCCAGCAGCCGGGAGAGACAGTACGACTATGGCTACACCTTC.